This TCR beta chain was observed in a study of shared clonotypes between healthy human individuals. Deletions cut 4 bases from V and 4 bases from J, with 11 bases between. This CDR3 region has 13 residues. Germline CDR1 and CDR2: SGHKS and YYEKEE (reference sequence). Each subset's genomic DNA was split evenly across several immunoSEQ plates. Each replicate PCR on the sorted subsets used about 0.2 ug DNA (around 30,000 T cell genomes). Assay: immunoSEQ multiplex PCR; the TCRdb copy retains only in-frame clones and omits some. The sample lists about 1,900,000 clones, roughly 94% occurring once. Positively selected for CCR7, the CD45RO-negative cells used as naive CD8 cells excluded terminally differentiated effector memory CD45RA+ cells. Study-wide results and limits: The rarefaction results pointed to incomplete sorted-subset sequencing despite large depth.

Points on this clone: Its antigen remains unknown.

The rearrangement joins TRBV5-5 to TRBJ1-1; D remains unclear. This sequence was found in a young man in good health. Material for sequencing was naive CD8+ T cells sorted from blood. CDR3 nucleotides: TGTGCCAGCAGCGTTGGGCCGGGCACTGAAGCTTTCTTT. Translation: CASSVGPGTEAFF.